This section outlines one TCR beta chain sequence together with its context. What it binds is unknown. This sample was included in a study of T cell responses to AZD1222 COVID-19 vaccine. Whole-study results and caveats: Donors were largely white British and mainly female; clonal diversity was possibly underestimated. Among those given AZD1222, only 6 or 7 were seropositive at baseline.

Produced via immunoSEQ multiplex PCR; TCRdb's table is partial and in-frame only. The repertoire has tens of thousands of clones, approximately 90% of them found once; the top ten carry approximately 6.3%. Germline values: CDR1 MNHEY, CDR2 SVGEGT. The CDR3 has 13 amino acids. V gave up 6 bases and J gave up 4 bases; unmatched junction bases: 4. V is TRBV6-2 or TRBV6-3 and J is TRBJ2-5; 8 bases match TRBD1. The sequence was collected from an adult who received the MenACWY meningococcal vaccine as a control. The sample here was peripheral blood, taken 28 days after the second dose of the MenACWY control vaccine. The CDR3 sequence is CASSRGLGETQYF. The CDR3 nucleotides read TGTGCCAGCAGCAGGGGGCTAGGAGAGACCCAGTACTTC.